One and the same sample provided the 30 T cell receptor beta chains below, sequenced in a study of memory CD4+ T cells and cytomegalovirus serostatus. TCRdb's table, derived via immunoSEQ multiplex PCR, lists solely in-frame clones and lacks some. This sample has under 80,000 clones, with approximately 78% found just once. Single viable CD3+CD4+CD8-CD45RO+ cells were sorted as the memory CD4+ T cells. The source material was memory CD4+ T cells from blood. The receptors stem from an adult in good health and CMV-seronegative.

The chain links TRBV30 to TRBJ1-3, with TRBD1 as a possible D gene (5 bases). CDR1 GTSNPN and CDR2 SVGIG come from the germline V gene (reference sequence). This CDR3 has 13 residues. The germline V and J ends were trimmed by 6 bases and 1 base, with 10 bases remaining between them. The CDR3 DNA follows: TGTGCCTGTCACAGGTTTTCTGGAAACACCATATATTTT. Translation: CACHRFSGNTIYF.

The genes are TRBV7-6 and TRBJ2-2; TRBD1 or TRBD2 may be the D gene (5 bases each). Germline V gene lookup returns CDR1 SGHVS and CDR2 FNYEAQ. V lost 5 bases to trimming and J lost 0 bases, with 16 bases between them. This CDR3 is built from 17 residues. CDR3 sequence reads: CASSRPQTGPNTGELFF. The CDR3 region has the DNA TGTGCCAGCAGCCGACCCCAGACGGGGCCGAACACCGGGGAGCTGTTTTTT.

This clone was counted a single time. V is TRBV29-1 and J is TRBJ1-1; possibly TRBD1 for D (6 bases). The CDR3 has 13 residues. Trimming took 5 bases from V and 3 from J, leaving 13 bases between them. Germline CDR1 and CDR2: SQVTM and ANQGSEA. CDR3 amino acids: CSVYGGAHTEAFF. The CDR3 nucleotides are TGCAGCGTTTACGGGGGGGCGCACACTGAAGCTTTCTTT.

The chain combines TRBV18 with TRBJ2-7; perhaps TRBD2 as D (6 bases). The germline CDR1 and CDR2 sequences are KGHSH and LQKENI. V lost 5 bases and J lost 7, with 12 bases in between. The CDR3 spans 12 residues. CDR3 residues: CASSENREEQYF. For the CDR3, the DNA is TGTGCCAGCTCAGAAAACCGGGAGGAGCAGTACTTC.

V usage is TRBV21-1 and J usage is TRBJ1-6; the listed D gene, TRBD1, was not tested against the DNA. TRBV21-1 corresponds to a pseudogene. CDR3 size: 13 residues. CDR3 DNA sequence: TGTGCCAACTTCGACAGGGGCAATTCACCCCTCCACTTT. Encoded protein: CANFDRGNSPLHF.

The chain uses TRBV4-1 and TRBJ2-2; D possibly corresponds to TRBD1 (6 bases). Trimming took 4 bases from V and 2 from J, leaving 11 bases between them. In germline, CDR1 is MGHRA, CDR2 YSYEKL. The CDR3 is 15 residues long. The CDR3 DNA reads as TGCGCCAGCAGCCCCGCGGACAGAAACACCGGGGAGCTGTTTTTT. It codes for CASSPADRNTGELFF.

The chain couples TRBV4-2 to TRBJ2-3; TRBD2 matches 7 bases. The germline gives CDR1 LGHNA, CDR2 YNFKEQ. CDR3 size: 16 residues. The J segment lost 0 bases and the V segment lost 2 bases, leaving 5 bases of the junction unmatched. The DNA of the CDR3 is TGTGCCAGCAGCCAAAGAAGCGGGGTTAGCACAGATACGCAGTATTTT. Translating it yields CASSQRSGVSTDTQYF.

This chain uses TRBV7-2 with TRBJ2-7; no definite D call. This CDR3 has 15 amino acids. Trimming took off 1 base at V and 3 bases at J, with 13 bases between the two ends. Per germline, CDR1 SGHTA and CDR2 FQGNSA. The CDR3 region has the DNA TGTGCCAGCAGCTTAGGACATTCTCCGGGCTACGAGCAGTACTTC. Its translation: CASSLGHSPGYEQYF.

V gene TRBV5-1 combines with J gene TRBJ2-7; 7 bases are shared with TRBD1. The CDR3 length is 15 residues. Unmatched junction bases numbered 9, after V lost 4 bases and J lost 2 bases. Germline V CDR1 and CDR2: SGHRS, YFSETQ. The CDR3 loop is CASSPDRDGTYEQYF. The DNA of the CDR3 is TGCGCCAGCAGCCCTGACAGGGATGGGACCTACGAGCAGTACTTC.

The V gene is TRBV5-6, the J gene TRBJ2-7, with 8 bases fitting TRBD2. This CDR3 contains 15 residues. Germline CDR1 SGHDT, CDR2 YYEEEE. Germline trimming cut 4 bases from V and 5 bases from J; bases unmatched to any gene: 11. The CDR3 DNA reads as TGTGCCAGCAGCCGAGCCCCGACGGGGGGGCACGAGCAGTACTTC. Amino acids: CASSRAPTGGHEQYF.

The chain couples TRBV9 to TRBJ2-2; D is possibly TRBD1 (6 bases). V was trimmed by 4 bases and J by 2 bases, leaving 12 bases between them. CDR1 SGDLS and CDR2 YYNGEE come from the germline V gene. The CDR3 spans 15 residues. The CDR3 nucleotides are TGTGCCAGCAGCCCGACGGACAGAAACACCGGGGAGCTGTTTTTT. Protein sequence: CASSPTDRNTGELFF.

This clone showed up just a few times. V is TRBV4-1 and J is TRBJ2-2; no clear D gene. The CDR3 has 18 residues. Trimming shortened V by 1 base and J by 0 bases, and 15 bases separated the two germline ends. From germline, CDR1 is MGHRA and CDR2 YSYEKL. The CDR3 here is CASSQAMLSAANTGELFF. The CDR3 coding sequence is TGCGCCAGCAGCCAAGCTATGCTCTCGGCAGCGAACACCGGGGAGCTGTTTTTT.

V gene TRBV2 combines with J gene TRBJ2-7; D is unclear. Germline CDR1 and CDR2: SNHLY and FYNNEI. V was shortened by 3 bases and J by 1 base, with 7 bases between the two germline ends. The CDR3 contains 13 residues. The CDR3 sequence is CASSDRSSYEQYF. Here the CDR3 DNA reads TGTGCCAGCAGTGACAGGTCTTCCTACGAGCAGTACTTC.

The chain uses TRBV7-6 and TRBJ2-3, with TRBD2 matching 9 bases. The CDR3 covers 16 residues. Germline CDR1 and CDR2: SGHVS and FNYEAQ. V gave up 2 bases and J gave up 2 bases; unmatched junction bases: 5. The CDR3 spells CASSLFLAGFTDTQYF. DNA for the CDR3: TGTGCCAGCAGCTTATTCCTAGCGGGGTTCACAGATACGCAGTATTTT.

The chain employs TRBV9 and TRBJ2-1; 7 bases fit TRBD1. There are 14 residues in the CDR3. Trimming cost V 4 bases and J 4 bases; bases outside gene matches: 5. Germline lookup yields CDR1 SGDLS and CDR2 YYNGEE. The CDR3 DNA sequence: TGTGCCAGCAGCTCCCAACAGGGGTACAATGAGCAGTTCTTC. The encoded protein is CASSSQQGYNEQFF.

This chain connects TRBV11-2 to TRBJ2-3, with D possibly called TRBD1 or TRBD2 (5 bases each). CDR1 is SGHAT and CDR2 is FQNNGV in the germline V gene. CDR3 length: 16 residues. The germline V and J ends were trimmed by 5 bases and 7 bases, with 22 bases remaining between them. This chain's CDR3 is CASSLLGTQVSNTQYF. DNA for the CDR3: TGTGCCAGCAGCCTCCTGGGGACCCAGGTATCGAATACGCAGTATTTT.

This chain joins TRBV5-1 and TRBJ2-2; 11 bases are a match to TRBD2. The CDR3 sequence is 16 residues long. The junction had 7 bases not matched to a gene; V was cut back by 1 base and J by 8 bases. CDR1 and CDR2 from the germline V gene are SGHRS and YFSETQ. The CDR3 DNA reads TGCGCCAGCAGCTTGACCCTAGCGGGGGGCCCTGGGGAGCTGTTTTTT. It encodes CASSLTLAGGPGELFF.

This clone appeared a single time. CDR3 sequence reads: CASDRGSYNSPLHF. The CDR3, as DNA: TGTGCCTCCGACAGGGGCTCCTATAATTCACCCCTCCACTTT. V is TRBV30 and J is TRBJ1-6; 8 bases agree with TRBD1. The germline V gene encodes CDR1 GTSNPN and CDR2 SVGIG (reference sequence). V was clipped by 7 bases and J by 0 bases; unmatched bases: 2. The length of the CDR3 is 14 residues.

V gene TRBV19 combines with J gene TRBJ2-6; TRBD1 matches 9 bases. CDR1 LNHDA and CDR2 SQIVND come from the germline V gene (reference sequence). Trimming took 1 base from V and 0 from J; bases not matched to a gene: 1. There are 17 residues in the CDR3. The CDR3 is CASSIGQGVSGANVLTF. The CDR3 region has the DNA TGTGCCAGTAGTATAGGACAGGGGGTCTCTGGGGCCAACGTCCTGACTTTC.

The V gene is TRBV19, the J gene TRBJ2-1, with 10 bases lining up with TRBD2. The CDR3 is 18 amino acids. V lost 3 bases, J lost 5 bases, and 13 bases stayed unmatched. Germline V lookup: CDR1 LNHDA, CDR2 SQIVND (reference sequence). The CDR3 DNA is TGTGCCAGTAGTATGAAGGCTAGCGGGAGACTATTCCACAATGAGCAGTTCTTC. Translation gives CASSMKASGRLFHNEQFF.

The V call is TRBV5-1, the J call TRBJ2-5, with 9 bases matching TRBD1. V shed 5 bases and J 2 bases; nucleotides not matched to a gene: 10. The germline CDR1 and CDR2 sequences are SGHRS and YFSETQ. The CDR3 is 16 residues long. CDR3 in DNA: TGCGCCAGCAGGCCTGGGACAGGGAGACGTCAAGAGACCCAGTACTTC. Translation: CASRPGTGRRQETQYF.

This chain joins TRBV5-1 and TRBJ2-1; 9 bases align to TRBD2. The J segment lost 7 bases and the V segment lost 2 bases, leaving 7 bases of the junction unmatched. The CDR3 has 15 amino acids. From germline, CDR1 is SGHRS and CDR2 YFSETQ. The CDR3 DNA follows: TGCGCCAGCAGCTTAACAGCGGGAGGAGGGAATGAGCAGTTCTTC. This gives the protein CASSLTAGGGNEQFF.

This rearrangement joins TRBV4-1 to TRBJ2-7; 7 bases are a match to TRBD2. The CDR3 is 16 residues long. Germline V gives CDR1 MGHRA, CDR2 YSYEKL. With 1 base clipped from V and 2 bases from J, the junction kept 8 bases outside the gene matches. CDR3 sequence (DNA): TGCGCCAGCAGCCAAGCCGGGGGGACCATAGCCTACGAGCAGTACTTC. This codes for CASSQAGGTIAYEQYF.

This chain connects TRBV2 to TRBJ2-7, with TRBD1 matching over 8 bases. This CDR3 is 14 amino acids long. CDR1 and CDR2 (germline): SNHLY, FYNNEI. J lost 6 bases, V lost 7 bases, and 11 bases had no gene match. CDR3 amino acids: CASTPEGQVSEQYF. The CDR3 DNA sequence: TGTGCCAGCACCCCGGAGGGACAGGTGAGCGAGCAGTACTTC.

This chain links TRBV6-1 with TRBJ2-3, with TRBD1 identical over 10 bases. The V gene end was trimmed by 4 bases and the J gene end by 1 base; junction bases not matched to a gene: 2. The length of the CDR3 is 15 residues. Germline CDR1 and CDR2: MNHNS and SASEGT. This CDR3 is CASSGGTGGTDTQYF. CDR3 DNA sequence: TGTGCCAGCAGTGGTGGGACAGGGGGCACAGATACGCAGTATTTT.

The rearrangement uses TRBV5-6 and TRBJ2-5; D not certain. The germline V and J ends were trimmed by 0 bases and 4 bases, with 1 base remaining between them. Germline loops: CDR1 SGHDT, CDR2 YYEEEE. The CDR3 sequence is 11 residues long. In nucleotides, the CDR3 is TGTGCCAGCAGCTTGGCAGAGACCCAGTACTTC. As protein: CASSLAETQYF.

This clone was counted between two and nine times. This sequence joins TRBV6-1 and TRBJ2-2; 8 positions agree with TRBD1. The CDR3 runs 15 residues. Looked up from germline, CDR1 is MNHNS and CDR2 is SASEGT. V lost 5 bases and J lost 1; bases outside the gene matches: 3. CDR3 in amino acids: CASSRQGWNTGELFF. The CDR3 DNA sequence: TGTGCCAGCAGTCGACAGGGGTGGAACACCGGGGAGCTGTTTTTT.

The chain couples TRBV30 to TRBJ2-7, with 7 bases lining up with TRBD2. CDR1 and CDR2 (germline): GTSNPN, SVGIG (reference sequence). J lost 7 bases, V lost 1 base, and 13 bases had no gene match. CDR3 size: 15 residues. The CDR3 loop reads CAWSGRVESSGEQYF. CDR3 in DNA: TGTGCCTGGAGTGGCAGGGTCGAGAGTAGCGGGGAGCAGTACTTC. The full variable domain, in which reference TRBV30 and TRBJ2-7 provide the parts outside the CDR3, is SQTIHQWPATLVQPVGSPLSLECTVEGTSNPNLYWYRQAAGRGLQLLFYSVGIGQISSEVPQNLSASRPQDRQFILSSKKLLLSDSGFYLCAWSGRVESSGEQYFGPGTRLTVT.

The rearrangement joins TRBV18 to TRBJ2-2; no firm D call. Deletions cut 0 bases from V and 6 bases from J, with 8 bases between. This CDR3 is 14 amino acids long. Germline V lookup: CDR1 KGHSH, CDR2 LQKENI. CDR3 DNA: TGTGCCAGCTCACCACCGAGGTGGGCCGGGGAGCTGTTTTTT. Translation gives CASSPPRWAGELFF.

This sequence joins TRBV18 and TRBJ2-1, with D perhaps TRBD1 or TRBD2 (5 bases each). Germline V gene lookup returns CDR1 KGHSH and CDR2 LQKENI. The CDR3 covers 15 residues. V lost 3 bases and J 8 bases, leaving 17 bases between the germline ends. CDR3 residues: CASSPPGTHSDEQFF. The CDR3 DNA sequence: TGTGCCAGCTCACCGCCCGGGACCCACTCCGATGAGCAGTTCTTC.